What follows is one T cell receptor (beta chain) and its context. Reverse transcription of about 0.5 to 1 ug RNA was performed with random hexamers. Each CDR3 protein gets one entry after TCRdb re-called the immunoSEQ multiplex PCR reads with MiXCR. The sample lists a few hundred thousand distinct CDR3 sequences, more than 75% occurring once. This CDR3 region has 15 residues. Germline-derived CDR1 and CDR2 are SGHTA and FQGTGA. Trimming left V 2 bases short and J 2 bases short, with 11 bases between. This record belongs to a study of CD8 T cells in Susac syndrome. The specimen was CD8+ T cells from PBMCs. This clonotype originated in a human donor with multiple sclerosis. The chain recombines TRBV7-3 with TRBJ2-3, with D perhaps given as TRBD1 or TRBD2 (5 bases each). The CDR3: CASSLGGGTTDTQYF. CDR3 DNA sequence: TGTGCCAGCAGCTTAGGTGGGGGTACCACAGATACGCAGTATTTT.